Each of the 30 T cell receptor beta chains below was sequenced from the same sample in a study of CD8 T cells in Susac syndrome. It was with random hexamers that roughly 0.45 to 1 ug RNA was reverse transcribed. TCRdb reprocessed the immunoSEQ multiplex PCR reads via MiXCR and lists one record per CDR3 protein. Found here are roughly 200,000 distinct CDR3 sequences, roughly 92% of them singletons; the top ten hold approximately 0.11%. Sequencing was done on a sample of CD4+ T cells from PBMCs. These receptors were collected from a human donor with Susac syndrome.

This clonotype was recorded once. The chain employs TRBV7-9 and TRBJ2-5; D possibly corresponds to TRBD1 (6 bases). This CDR3 is 14 amino acids long. Per germline, CDR1 SEHNR and CDR2 FQNEAQ (reference sequence). The germline V and J ends were trimmed by 5 bases and 5 bases, with 15 bases remaining between them. CDR3 bases: TGTGCCAGCAGCAAGGGACAAATGGGGGAGACCCAGTACTTC. Translated: CASSKGQMGETQYF.

The genes are TRBV20-1 and TRBJ1-5, with 8 bases aligning to TRBD1. Germline V CDR1 and CDR2: DFQATT, SNEGSKA (reference sequence). J gave up 9 bases and V 4 bases, and 8 bases lay outside the gene matches. The length of the CDR3 is 13 residues. CDR3 protein: CSANDRGRAPQHF. CDR3 nucleotide sequence: TGCAGTGCTAACGACAGGGGACGGGCGCCCCAGCATTTT.

The rearrangement joins TRBV27 to TRBJ2-5, with D possibly being TRBD2 (6 bases). Germline V gene sequence: CDR1 MNHEY, CDR2 SMNVEV (reference sequence). The CDR3 is 11 amino acids. The ends were cut back, 5 bases at V and 7 bases at J, with 8 bases in the middle. CDR3 sequence (DNA): TGTGCCAGCAGTACGGAGGGGACCCAGTACTTC. Protein: CASSTEGTQYF.

J is TRBJ2-3 and V is TRBV5-6, with D tentatively TRBD1 or TRBD2 (5 bases each). This CDR3 contains 15 residues. V shed 4 bases and J shed 2 bases, with 14 bases lying between them. Germline-derived CDR1 and CDR2 are SGHDT and YYEEEE. CDR3 protein: CASSHGDPLTDTQYF. CDR3 nucleotide sequence: TGTGCCAGCAGCCACGGGGACCCGCTCACAGATACGCAGTATTTT.

The chain is built from TRBV4-3 and TRBJ2-5; 7 nucleotides align to TRBD2. V lost 2 bases, J lost 4 bases, and 4 bases stayed unmatched. CDR1 is LGHNA, CDR2 YSLEER, per germline. The CDR3 spans 14 residues. CDR3 coding DNA: TGCGCCAGCAGCCAAAATTGGGGGGGAGAGACCCAGTACTTC. Translated: CASSQNWGGETQYF.

The chain recombines TRBV11-2 with TRBJ1-4; D possibly corresponds to TRBD1 (6 bases). This CDR3 has 13 amino acids. With 4 bases removed from V and 8 bases from J, the gap between germline ends came to 11 bases. Per germline, CDR1 SGHAT and CDR2 FQNNGV. In nucleotides, the CDR3 is TGTGCCAGCAGCTCAGGGCAGGGGGAAAAACTGTTTTTT. Encoded protein: CASSSGQGEKLFF.

This chain joins TRBV5-1 and TRBJ2-1, with D possibly called TRBD1 or TRBD2 (5 bases each). The ends were cut back, 4 bases at V and 3 bases at J, with 11 bases in the middle. This CDR3 is built from 14 residues. The germline gives CDR1 SGHRS, CDR2 YFSETQ. The CDR3 is CASSPRDGYNEQFF. The CDR3 DNA reads TGCGCCAGCAGCCCCCGGGACGGCTACAATGAGCAGTTCTTC.

The chain uses TRBV6-1 and TRBJ2-3; D is unresolved. Germline-derived CDR1 and CDR2 are MNHNS and SASEGT. The ends were cut back, 5 bases at V and 2 bases at J, with 8 bases in the middle. CDR3 length: 13 residues. The CDR3 region is CASSIGPTDTQYF. The CDR3 DNA follows: TGTGCCAGCAGTATCGGTCCCACAGATACGCAGTATTTT.

The chain employs TRBV7-9 and TRBJ2-3; 9 positions agree with TRBD2. Germline V gene data show CDR1 as SEHNR and CDR2 as FQNEAQ (reference sequence). The CDR3 has 15 residues. The V segment lost 5 bases and the J segment 3 bases; nucleotides outside the gene matches: 6. CDR3 sequence reads: CASSTLAGTTDTQYF. DNA of the CDR3: TGTGCCAGCAGCACCCTAGCGGGGACAACAGATACGCAGTATTTT.

This chain uses TRBV12-3 or TRBV12-4 with TRBJ1-1; D call uncertain. Trimming stripped 6 bases from V and 1 base from J, with 12 bases between. The CDR3 is 14 amino acids. The CDR3 region is CASRGKGRNTEAFF. CDR3 coding DNA: TGTGCCAGCAGGGGTAAAGGGCGGAACACTGAAGCTTTCTTT.

The chain carries TRBV29-1 and TRBJ1-3; D unresolved. Per the germline V gene, CDR1 is SQVTM and CDR2 is ANQGSEA. Trimming left V 4 bases short and J 10 bases short, with 11 bases between. CDR3 length: 11 amino acids. The DNA for the CDR3 is TGCAGCGTTGGGGAATTACGGACCATATATTTT. Amino acids: CSVGELRTIYF.

The V gene is TRBV7-9, the J gene TRBJ2-1; D call uncertain. Germline values: CDR1 SEHNR, CDR2 FQNEAQ (reference sequence). The CDR3 runs 15 residues. V was cut by 5 bases and J by 2 bases, with 13 bases left in between. The DNA for the CDR3 is TGTGCCAGCAGCCCGCAGGCAGGCCCCTACAATGAGCAGTTCTTC. This translates into CASSPQAGPYNEQFF.

This chain joins TRBV30 and TRBJ1-5; D perhaps matches TRBD1 (5 bases). V lost 2 bases and J lost 7, with 12 bases in between. The CDR3 runs to 13 residues. Germline values: CDR1 GTSNPN, CDR2 SVGIG (reference sequence). The CDR3 loop is CAWSSGGGQPQHF. The CDR3 coding sequence is TGTGCCTGGAGTTCGGGGGGAGGACAGCCCCAGCATTTT.

The chain joins TRBV7-9 to TRBJ2-3, with 7 bases matching TRBD2. The CDR3 runs to 14 residues. CDR1 SEHNR and CDR2 FQNEAQ come from the germline V gene (reference sequence). Trimming cost V 7 bases and J 6 bases; bases outside gene matches: 10. This CDR3 reads CASKSAAGSDTQYF. The DNA of the CDR3 is TGTGCCAGCAAATCCGCAGCGGGGTCTGATACGCAGTATTTT.

This clonotype showed up just once. The V and J genes are TRBV5-6 and TRBJ2-5; 9 bases align to TRBD1. V lost 3 bases and J lost 2; bases outside the gene matches: 8. The germline gives CDR1 SGHDT, CDR2 YYEEEE. This CDR3 comprises 16 residues. This chain's CDR3 is CASSSGTGPWQETQYF. Written as DNA, the CDR3 is TGTGCCAGCAGCTCCGGGACAGGGCCCTGGCAAGAGACCCAGTACTTC.

This clonotype has only a few counts. The gene calls are TRBV6-1 and TRBJ2-3; TRBD2 aligns across 12 bases. J gave up 4 bases and V 4 bases, and 3 bases lay outside the gene matches. The CDR3 covers 15 residues. The germline V gene has CDR1 MNHNS and CDR2 SASEGT. The CDR3 DNA follows: TGTGCCAGCAGTGCCCTAGCGGGGGGGCCAGATACGCAGTATTTT. Amino acid sequence: CASSALAGGPDTQYF.

CDR3 DNA: TGTGCTAGTGCCCCCCCCTTGTCTGGGGCCAACGTCCTGACTTTC. Protein product: CASAPPLSGANVLTF. The chain is built from TRBV12-5 and TRBJ2-6; D remains unclear. The germline CDR1 and CDR2 sequences are LGHNT and FRNRAP. The V and J ends lost 7 bases and 1 base respectively, with 11 bases between them. The CDR3 covers 15 residues.

The V call is TRBV30, the J call TRBJ1-2; D gene unclear. This CDR3 region has 12 residues. Looked up from germline, CDR1 is GTSNPN and CDR2 is SVGIG (reference sequence). V dropped 4 bases and J dropped 4 bases, with 10 bases sitting between them. CDR3 in amino acids: CAWKGARYGYTF. The CDR3 nucleotides are TGTGCCTGGAAGGGCGCTCGCTATGGCTACACCTTC.

The rearrangement uses TRBV7-9 and TRBJ2-7; D uncertain. CDR3 length equals 13 residues. Germline values: CDR1 SEHNR, CDR2 FQNEAQ (reference sequence). V lost 5 bases, J lost 8 bases, and 16 bases lay in between. CDR3 DNA sequence: TGTGCCAGCAGCACGAACCCCAGGTATAAGCAGTACTTC. It specifies CASSTNPRYKQYF.

The CDR3 protein is CASSHLGDKNIQYF. The CDR3 DNA sequence: TGTGCCAGCAGCCACCTGGGCGACAAAAACATTCAGTACTTC. The V call is TRBV3-1, the J call TRBJ2-4; D is uncertain. The CDR3 is made up of 14 amino acids. From germline, CDR1 is LGHDT and CDR2 YNNKEL (reference sequence). Between the trimmed V and J ends, which lost 3 bases and 3 bases, there was a span of 9 bases.

This sequence joins TRBV12-5 and TRBJ2-3; no firm D call. V lost 5 bases and J lost 0, with 9 bases in between. The V gene's germline CDR1 is LGHNT and CDR2 FRNRAP. This CDR3 spans 14 amino acids. The CDR3 loop is CASGPGPSTDTQYF. The CDR3, as DNA: TGTGCTAGTGGTCCTGGACCTAGCACAGATACGCAGTATTTT.

This rearrangement joins TRBV2 to TRBJ2-5, with 13 positions matching TRBD2. With V trimmed by 6 bases and J by 4 bases, 5 bases remained unmatched. The CDR3 runs to 15 residues. The V gene's germline CDR1 is SNHLY and CDR2 FYNNEI. Here the CDR3 reads CASRQGLAGRETQYF. The CDR3 DNA follows: TGTGCCAGCAGGCAGGGACTAGCGGGGAGAGAGACCCAGTACTTC.

This clonotype was observed a single time. The rearrangement uses TRBV12-3 or TRBV12-4 and TRBJ1-2; perhaps TRBD1 as D (6 bases). Deletions cut 2 bases from V and 6 bases from J, with 13 bases between. This CDR3 is built from 14 residues. In nucleotides, the CDR3 is TGTGCCAGCAGTTTAAGGCAGGGGATACATGGCTACACCTTC. As protein: CASSLRQGIHGYTF.

V usage is TRBV5-1 and J usage is TRBJ2-2; maybe TRBD1 (6 bases). The CDR3 covers 15 residues. V shed 6 bases and J shed 5 bases, with 17 bases lying between them. The germline CDR1 and CDR2 sequences are SGHRS and YFSETQ. CDR3 region: CASTPTGTGTGELFF. CDR3 bases: TGCGCCAGCACCCCAACTGGAACAGGGACCGGGGAGCTGTTTTTT.

This clonotype occurred once. The chain is built from TRBV12-3 or TRBV12-4 and TRBJ1-1, with 7 positions matching TRBD1. Trimming cost V 3 bases and J 1 base; bases outside gene matches: 5. This CDR3 is built from 15 residues. The CDR3 loop reads CASSFSRGGNTEAFF. The DNA of the CDR3 is TGTGCCAGCAGTTTCTCCAGGGGGGGGAACACTGAAGCTTTCTTT.

This clonotype was seen just once. The chain recombines TRBV12-3 or TRBV12-4 with TRBJ2-2; D might be TRBD1 (6 bases). The V gene lost 7 bases and the J gene lost 4 bases, with 13 bases spanning the gap. This CDR3 comprises 14 residues. CDR3 protein: CASTSQGSTGELFF. The CDR3 coding sequence is TGTGCCAGCACCTCCCAGGGGTCCACCGGGGAGCTGTTTTTT.

V is TRBV3-1 and J is TRBJ2-7; TRBD1 agrees at 7 bases. Germline V gives CDR1 LGHDT, CDR2 YNNKEL (reference sequence). The V and J ends lost 4 bases and 8 bases, in that order; junction bases with no gene match: 8. This CDR3 region has 13 residues. The CDR3 DNA reads TGTGCCAGCAGCCCACAGGGGATTCAACAGCAGTACTTC. It specifies CASSPQGIQQQYF.

The chain carries TRBV2 and TRBJ2-1, with unresolved D. This CDR3 comprises 12 residues. CDR1 and CDR2 (germline): SNHLY, FYNNEI. V was shortened by 7 bases and J by 6 bases, with 10 bases between the two germline ends. CDR3 region: CASTPFPNEQFF. In DNA, the CDR3 is TGTGCCAGCACCCCCTTCCCCAATGAGCAGTTCTTC. The complete variable domain, with remaining parts taken from reference TRBV2 and TRBJ2-1, reads EPEVTQTPSHQVTQMGQEVILRCVPISNHLYFYWYRQILGQKVEFLVSFYNNEISEKSEIFDDQFSVERPDGSNFTLKIRSTKLEDSAMYFCASTPFPNEQFFGPGTRLTVL.

This chain links TRBV5-4 with TRBJ2-2; TRBD1 matches at 7 bases. Germline CDR1 SGHNT, CDR2 YYREEE (reference sequence). J gave up 6 bases and V 1 base, and 6 bases lay outside the gene matches. The CDR3 spans 15 residues. This CDR3 reads CASSLPTGSPGELFF. The CDR3, as DNA: TGTGCCAGCAGCTTGCCGACAGGGTCCCCCGGGGAGCTGTTTTTT.

This chain uses TRBV4-3 with TRBJ1-2, with D hard to call. Trimming cost V 0 bases and J 4 bases, with 12 bases left between them. CDR1 LGHNA and CDR2 YSLEER come from the germline V gene. This CDR3 has 15 amino acids. As DNA, the CDR3 is TGCGCCAGCAGCCAAGATAGGGAGATGGGCTATGGCTACACCTTC. It translates to CASSQDREMGYGYTF.